This TCR beta chain emerged from a study of PD-1 blockade in classical Hodgkin lymphoma. Study outcomes and limitations: Repertoire differences lack defined causes, possibly disease activity or prior therapy.

Points on this clone: Its cognate antigen is unknown.

Germline CDR1 reads KGHSH; CDR2 reads LQKENI. CDR3 length equals 14 residues. V lost 0 bases to trimming and J lost 4 bases, with 9 bases between them. Each patient's relapse followed autologous stem cell transplantation, and brentuximab vedotin exposure varied. Purified CD4+ T cells were obtained from thawed PBMCs through magnetic negative selection. Sequencing used immunoSEQ multiplex PCR; TCRdb keeps in-frame clones, though not all of them. The table has tens of thousands of clones, about 85% seen once. Sequencing used CD4+ T cells from blood, obtained at baseline. The origin of this receptor is a human donor with classical Hodgkin lymphoma. This chain connects TRBV18 to TRBJ1-1, with D perhaps TRBD1 (5 bases). CDR3 DNA: TGTGCCAGCTCACCACCGCGAGGGACCACTGAAGCTTTCTTT. Its translation: CASSPPRGTTEAFF.